This TCR beta chain was obtained from a study of blood T cell repertoires in COVID-19. Across the whole study: Donors in the United States, Italy and Spain gave samples during acute or convalescent COVID-19. In each case, the material was cDNA or gDNA derived from T cells, B-cell-depleted T cells, or PBMCs.

The CDR3 length is 13 residues. Germline assignment: CDR1 KGHDR and CDR2 SFDVKD. Trimming shortened V by 2 bases and J by 3 bases, and 6 bases separated the two germline ends. This clone has just a few counts. The repertoire was sequenced with immunoSEQ multiplex PCR; TCRdb's copy has only in-frame clones and lacks some. The table lists over 250,000 clones, less than 90% of them singletons. Source material: peripheral blood. The chain is built from TRBV24-1 and TRBJ1-1; D is undetermined. The sequence came from a human donor in a cohort sampled during active COVID-19. CDR3 in amino acids: CATSDSSDTEAFF. The CDR3 DNA sequence: TGTGCCACCAGTGATTCATCGGACACTGAAGCTTTCTTT.